This TCR beta chain was captured by sequencing in a study of Graves' ophthalmopathy and Graves' hyperthyroidism. Study-level results: Most clonotypes expanded in thyroid above 0.001 frequency were present in blood too.

CDR3 length: 16 residues. V shed 2 bases and J shed 2 bases, with 15 bases lying between them. Per the germline V gene, CDR1 is MNHEY and CDR2 is SMNVEV (reference sequence). Beta-chain TCR CDR3 regions were amplified from RNA transcripts. A first-round RT-PCR used HTBI primers, followed by a second-round multiplex PCR. TCRdb reprocessed the multiplex PCR reads with MiXCR, giving one entry per CDR3 protein. The table lists 400,000 or so distinct CDR3 sequences, about 18% of them singletons. Patients newly diagnosed with hyperthyroidism, under 2 months' duration, were aged 18 to 65, the study reports. In its sample, this clonotype was seen many times. No antigen is known for it.

The specimen was peripheral blood. This receptor was taken from an adult woman with stable Graves' hyperthyroidism. V and J are TRBV27 and TRBJ1-2; tentative D call: TRBD1 (6 bases). The CDR3 nucleotides are TGTGCCAGCAGTTTAAGGGTGAAGGGGGGGAACTATGGCTACACCTTC. Translation gives CASSLRVKGGNYGYTF.